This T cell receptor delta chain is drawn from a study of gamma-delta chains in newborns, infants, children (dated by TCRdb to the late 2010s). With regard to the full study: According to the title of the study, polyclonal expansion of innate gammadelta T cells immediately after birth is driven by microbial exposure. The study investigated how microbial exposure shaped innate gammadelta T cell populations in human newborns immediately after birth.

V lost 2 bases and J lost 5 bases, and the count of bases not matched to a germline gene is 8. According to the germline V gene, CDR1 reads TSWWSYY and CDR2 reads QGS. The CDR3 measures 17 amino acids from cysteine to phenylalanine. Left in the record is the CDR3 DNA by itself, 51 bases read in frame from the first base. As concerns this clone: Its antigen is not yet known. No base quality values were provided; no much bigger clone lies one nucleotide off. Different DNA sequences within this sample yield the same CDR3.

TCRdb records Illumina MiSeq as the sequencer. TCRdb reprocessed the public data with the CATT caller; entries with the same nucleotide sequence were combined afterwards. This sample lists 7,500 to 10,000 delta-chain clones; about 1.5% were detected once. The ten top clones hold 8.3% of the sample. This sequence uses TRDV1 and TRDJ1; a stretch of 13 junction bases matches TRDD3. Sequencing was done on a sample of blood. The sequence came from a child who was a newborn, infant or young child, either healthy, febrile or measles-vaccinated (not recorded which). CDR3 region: CALGEGFVLGDTDKLIF. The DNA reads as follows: TGTGCTCTTGGGGAAGGCTTCGTACTGGGGGATACGGATAAACTCATCTTT.